These 22 T cell receptor beta chains were all obtained from the same sample, sequenced in a study of T cells in Graves' hyperthyroidism and ophthalmopathy. RNA transcripts were the template for amplifying TCR beta CDR3 regions. The HTBI primer set served for first-round RT-PCR of the TCR CDR3. One entry per CDR3 protein, called by TCRdb with MiXCR from the multiplex PCR reads. The sample gives hundreds of thousands of distinct CDR3 sequences, roughly 15% of which show up once; around 30% is in the top ten. Sequenced: blood. The receptors were gathered from a woman under 30 with Graves' ophthalmopathy.

This clonotype was found a few times. The chain carries TRBV6-4 and TRBJ2-3, with D maybe TRBD1 (5 bases). V lost 2 bases, J lost 5 bases, and 5 bases lay in between. Germline CDR1 is MRHNA and CDR2 is SNTAGT. CDR3 length equals 12 residues. This CDR3 is CASSDRGDTQYF. In DNA, the CDR3 is TGTGCCAGCAGTGACAGGGGAGATACGCAGTATTTT.

In this sample, this clonotype turned up many times. The CDR3 reads CASGLVRGNSGEQYF. DNA of the CDR3: TGTGCTAGTGGTTTGGTACGGGGTAATTCGGGCGAGCAGTACTTC. The chain joins TRBV12-5 to TRBJ2-7; possible D gene TRBD2, 5 bases. Deletions cut 0 bases from V and 6 bases from J, with 15 bases between. From germline, CDR1 is LGHNT and CDR2 FRNRAP. The CDR3 is made up of 15 amino acids.

Remarks on this clonotype: Given a much more abundant clone one base away, this may be a read error. V and J are TRBV19 and TRBJ1-2; D gene ambiguous. This CDR3 region has 13 residues. The germline V gene encodes CDR1 LNHDA and CDR2 SQIVND (reference sequence). The V end was cut by 5 bases, the J end by 7 bases, with 14 bases between. CDR3 in DNA: TGTGCCAGTAGTCCGATGGGCCACTGTGGCTACACCTTC. Translated: CASSPMGHCGYTF.

A word on this clonotype: A much larger clone lies one base from this, so it may be a read error. The rearrangement joins TRBV28 to TRBJ2-5, with 13 bases aligning to TRBD2. The CDR3 loop spans 15 amino acids. CDR1 is MDHEN, CDR2 SYDVKM, per germline. The junction had 4 bases not matched to a gene; V was cut back by 5 bases and J by 4 bases. The CDR3 spells CASSRGLAGRETQYF. The CDR3 DNA reads TGTGCCAGCAGTCGGGGACTAGCGGGACGAGAGACCCAGTACTTC.

The chain carries TRBV18 and TRBJ2-5, with D uncertain. This CDR3 is 13 amino acids long. Per the germline V gene, CDR1 is KGHSH and CDR2 is LQKENI. V lost 0 bases to trimming and J lost 5 bases, with 7 bases between them. The CDR3 bases are TGTGCCAGCTCACCACCTTTTCAGGAGACCCAGTACTTC. Translating it yields CASSPPFQETQYF. The full variable domain, its missing parts supplied by reference TRBV18 and TRBJ2-5, is NAGVMQNPRHLVRRRGQEARLRCSPMKGHSHVYWYRQLPEEGLKFMVYLQKENIIDESGMPKERFSAEFPKEGPSILRIQQVVRGDSAAYFCASSPPFQETQYFGPGTRLLVL.

This clonotype has a count of ten or more. The chain is built from TRBV9 and TRBJ2-5, with TRBD1 matching over 9 bases. Germline V gives CDR1 SGDLS, CDR2 YYNGEE. This CDR3 has 16 residues. Germline trimming cut 4 bases from V and 3 bases from J; bases unmatched to any gene: 10. CDR3 DNA: TGTGCCAGCAGCCCCCGGGGGACAGGGATAAAAGAGACCCAGTACTTC. Translated: CASSPRGTGIKETQYF.

Concerning this clonotype itself: A read error may produce the germline difference seen at one junction end. The V gene is TRBV6-1, the J gene TRBJ2-5, with TRBD2 identical over 15 bases. There are 19 residues in the CDR3. CDR1 is MNHNS, CDR2 SASEGT, per germline. The CDR3 nucleotides read TGTGCCATCAGTGAGTTATGGACTAGCGGGGGGGAACTTCAAGAGACCCAGTACTTC. Its protein product is CAISELWTSGGELQETQYF.

Only a few counts were recorded for this clonotype. This rearrangement joins TRBV10-3 to TRBJ2-2; no clear D gene. The CDR3 sequence is 13 residues long. Germline CDR1 is ENHRY and CDR2 is SYGVKD. Trimming stripped 1 base from V and 8 bases from J, with 8 bases between. The CDR3 nucleotides read TGTGCCATCAGTGAGTTAATACCGGGGGAGCTGTTTTTT. Translating gives CAISELIPGELFF.

This clonotype was counted ten times or more. The chain recombines TRBV28 with TRBJ2-7, with D perhaps TRBD1 (5 bases). The germline V gene encodes CDR1 MDHEN and CDR2 SYDVKM. The CDR3 consists of 13 residues. V gave up 4 bases and J gave up 3 bases, with 10 bases separating them. In nucleotides, the CDR3 is TGTGCCAGCAGTTACAGACAGATCTACGAGCAGTACTTC. This gives the protein CASSYRQIYEQYF.

This clonotype was seen repeatedly, ten times or more. The chain recombines TRBV6-1 with TRBJ2-7, with 7 bases lining up with TRBD1. J was trimmed by 4 bases and V by 6 bases; bases with no gene match: 6. CDR1 is MNHNS, CDR2 SASEGT, per germline. This CDR3 has 13 residues. This CDR3 reads CASSYRGLYEQYF. CDR3 nucleotide sequence: TGTGCCAGCAGCTACAGGGGATTGTACGAGCAGTACTTC.

The rearrangement joins TRBV7-9 to TRBJ2-3, with TRBD2 as a possible D gene (6 bases). The germline V gene encodes CDR1 SEHNR and CDR2 FQNEAQ (reference sequence). There are 12 residues in the CDR3. V lost 5 bases and J lost 9, with 12 bases in between. CDR3 bases: TGTGCCAGCAGCATCGACCGGGAGACGCAGTATTTT. It encodes CASSIDRETQYF.

This clonotype was counted ten times or more. This chain uses TRBV20-1 with TRBJ2-3; perhaps TRBD1 as D (6 bases). Germline CDR1 is DFQATT and CDR2 is SNEGSKA (reference sequence). The V end was cut by 3 bases, the J end by 1 base, with 14 bases between. The CDR3 has 15 amino acids. CDR3 sequence: CSASVVAGGTDTQYF. The CDR3 DNA follows: TGCAGTGCTAGTGTGGTTGCAGGGGGCACAGATACGCAGTATTTT.

This clonotype was observed many times. V is TRBV30 and J is TRBJ2-7; no reliable D call. V was trimmed by 2 bases and J by 1 base, leaving 6 bases between them. Germline V gives CDR1 GTSNPN, CDR2 SVGIG (reference sequence). CDR3 length: 12 residues. CDR3 sequence (DNA): TGTGCCTGGAGTTCCCAGTCCTACGAGCAGTACTTC. It is translated as CAWSSQSYEQYF.

This clonotype occurred once. The V and J genes are TRBV6-2 or TRBV6-3 and TRBJ1-6; 8 nucleotides line up with TRBD1. Germline V gene data show CDR1 as MNHEY and CDR2 as SVGEGT. With V trimmed by 6 bases and J by 7 bases, 8 bases remained unmatched. The length of the CDR3 is 15 residues. The CDR3 reads CASRNDRGGNSPLHF. The CDR3 coding sequence is TGTGCCAGCAGAAATGACAGGGGAGGAAATTCACCCCTCCACTTT.

The chain joins TRBV5-1 to TRBJ2-2; unclear D gene. Germline CDR1 reads SGHRS; CDR2 reads YFSETQ. V was trimmed by 4 bases and J by 1 base, leaving 11 bases between them. This CDR3 comprises 15 residues. CDR3 protein: CASSDRPVNTGELFF. DNA of the CDR3: TGCGCCAGCAGCGATAGACCAGTGAACACCGGGGAGCTGTTTTTT.

Many counts were recorded for this clonotype. The chain carries TRBV28 and TRBJ1-5, with D uncertain. Trimming left V 6 bases short and J 0 bases short, with 12 bases between. The CDR3 loop spans 15 amino acids. CDR1 is MDHEN, CDR2 SYDVKM, per germline. In nucleotides, the CDR3 is TGTGCCAGCAGGACATTCTTTAATAGCAATCAGCCCCAGCATTTT. Translating gives CASRTFFNSNQPQHF.

The rearrangement links TRBV20-1 to TRBJ2-4; 8 bases match TRBD2. Per germline, CDR1 DFQATT and CDR2 SNEGSKA (reference sequence). CDR3 length equals 14 residues. Trimming cost V 3 bases and J 4 bases; bases outside gene matches: 5. CDR3 nucleotide sequence: TGCAGTGCTAGGGTTAGCGGGGCTAAAAACATTCAGTACTTC. Amino acids: CSARVSGAKNIQYF.

Ten or more counts support this clonotype. This chain joins TRBV20-1 and TRBJ2-1; D might be TRBD2 (6 bases). There are 15 residues in the CDR3. V shed 3 bases and J shed 7 bases, with 19 bases lying between them. Per germline, CDR1 DFQATT and CDR2 SNEGSKA (reference sequence). The CDR3 loop is CSASLGGVGWNEQFF. CDR3 DNA sequence: TGCAGTGCTAGTCTGGGGGGAGTAGGGTGGAATGAGCAGTTCTTC.

This clonotype occurred many times. V is TRBV3-1 and J is TRBJ2-2; no reliable D call. The V and J ends lost 1 base and 1 base respectively, with 1 base between them. The CDR3 spans 13 residues. CDR1 is LGHDT, CDR2 YNNKEL, per germline (reference sequence). CDR3: CASSQVNTGELFF. For the CDR3, the DNA is TGTGCCAGCAGCCAAGTGAACACCGGGGAGCTGTTTTTT.

A remark on this clonotype: A clone one base away is much larger, so this may be a read error. Here the CDR3 reads CASSSNTGELFF. The CDR3 DNA is TGTGCCAGCAGTTCCAACACCGGGGAGCTGTTTTTT. V is TRBV6-5 and J is TRBJ2-2; D not resolved. CDR3 size: 12 residues. Germline V gene lookup returns CDR1 MNHEY and CDR2 SVGAGI. V was trimmed by 4 bases and J by 2 bases, leaving 2 bases between them.

This clonotype was seen repeatedly, ten times or more. V usage is TRBV20-1 and J usage is TRBJ1-2, with 8 positions matching TRBD1. Germline values: CDR1 DFQATT, CDR2 SNEGSKA (reference sequence). The V gene end was trimmed by 4 bases and the J gene end by 4 bases; junction bases not matched to a gene: 14. The CDR3 covers 16 residues. The CDR3 DNA reads TGCAGTGCTATCCTAAATGGGGCAGGGGGCGGCTATGGCTACACCTTC. Protein sequence: CSAILNGAGGGYGYTF.

This clonotype has a count of ten or more. The rearrangement uses TRBV6-5 and TRBJ1-1; 7 nucleotides line up with TRBD1. The CDR3 covers 15 residues. With 1 base clipped from V and 4 bases from J, the junction kept 6 bases outside the gene matches. Germline assignment: CDR1 MNHEY and CDR2 SVGAGI. CDR3 sequence reads: CASSYYTGVRTEAFF. The DNA of the CDR3 is TGTGCCAGCAGTTACTATACAGGGGTGCGCACTGAAGCTTTCTTT.